Below are 8 T cell receptor beta chains sequenced from a single sample in a study of T cell repertoires in cytomegalovirus infection. These TCRs are of unknown antigen specificity. MiXCR, applied by TCRdb to the reads, yields one record per CDR3 protein. Of approximately 910,000 distinct CDR3 sequences in the sample, roughly 30% were seen once. Sequences were derived from cultured CD8+ T cells from PBMCs, sampled from culture after CMV antigen stimulation. These receptors were obtained from a human donor in good health (CMV status not recorded). Some clones in this sample may be carry-over from other donors' samples.

The genes are TRBV10-2 and TRBJ1-2, with TRBD1 as a possible D gene (6 bases). Germline lookup yields CDR1 WSHSY and CDR2 SAAADI. This CDR3 has 15 amino acids. Trimming stripped 2 bases from V and 6 bases from J, with 16 bases between. In DNA, the CDR3 is TGCGCCAGCAGTGAGACCAGAGGGGGGGCAGATGGCTACACCTTC. Amino acids: CASSETRGGADGYTF.

This sequence joins TRBV10-3 and TRBJ2-5; the D is unclear. This CDR3 is 17 amino acids long. The V end lost 3 bases, the J end lost 1 base, and 18 bases lay between the germline ends. Germline values: CDR1 ENHRY, CDR2 SYGVKD. The DNA of the CDR3 is TGTGCCATCAGTGATGGCCAACCCACTGGCCCCCAAGAGACCCAGTACTTC. Translating gives CAISDGQPTGPQETQYF.

The V gene is TRBV19, the J gene TRBJ1-2, with D possibly TRBD1 on 5 matching bases. Germline CDR1 and CDR2: LNHDA and SQIVND (reference sequence). With 0 bases removed from V and 3 bases from J, the gap between germline ends came to 20 bases. The CDR3 spans 18 residues. CDR3 sequence: CASSIDPPLRGVDYGYTF. In DNA, the CDR3 is TGTGCCAGTAGTATAGATCCCCCTTTAAGGGGAGTCGACTATGGCTACACCTTC.

The chain carries TRBV5-5 and TRBJ2-7; 9 bases agree with TRBD1. Germline CDR1 SGHKS, CDR2 YYEKEE (reference sequence). The CDR3 is 14 amino acids. V shed 5 bases, J shed 2 bases, and the junction held 5 bases outside the gene matches. This chain's CDR3 is CASRWRQGAYEQYV. The CDR3 region has the DNA TGTGCCAGCAGGTGGAGACAGGGGGCCTACGAGCAGTACGTC.

The chain has TRBV7-6 and TRBJ1-5; D is possibly TRBD1 (5 bases). The length of the CDR3 is 16 residues. CDR1 is SGHVS, CDR2 FNYEAQ, per germline. Between the trimmed V and J ends, which lost 1 base and 5 bases, there was a span of 15 bases. The DNA of the CDR3 is TGTGCCAGCAGCTTAGTGTCGGCAGGGTCGGATCAGCCCCAGCATTTT. It specifies CASSLVSAGSDQPQHF. Supplemented by reference TRBV7-6 and TRBJ1-5, the full variable domain reads GAGVSQSPRYKVTKRGQDVALRCDPISGHVSLYWYRQALGQGPEFLTYFNYEAQQDKSGLPNDRFSAERPEGSISTLTIQRTEQRDSAMYRCASSLVSAGSDQPQHFGDGTRLSIL.

The CDR3 protein is CASSPPDLGTSYPYEQYV. The CDR3, as DNA: TGTGCCAGCTCACCACCGGACTTGGGAACGTCATACCCCTACGAGCAGTACGTC. This chain links TRBV18 with TRBJ2-7, with D possibly TRBD2 on 5 matching bases. Germline V CDR1 and CDR2: KGHSH, LQKENI. This CDR3 comprises 18 residues. V was cut by 0 bases and J by 2 bases, with 20 bases left in between.

This clonotype appeared a few times. The V gene is TRBV4-1, the J gene TRBJ2-1; 8 bases are shared with TRBD2. Germline trimming cut 1 base from V and 0 bases from J; bases unmatched to any gene: 14. CDR1 and CDR2 (germline): MGHRA, YSYEKL. This CDR3 spans 20 amino acids. CDR3 protein: CASSQGESGGFTSSYNEQFF. As DNA, the CDR3 is TGCGCCAGCAGCCAAGGCGAGAGCGGGGGCTTTACCTCCTCCTACAATGAGCAGTTCTTC.

The V and J genes are TRBV12-3 or TRBV12-4 and TRBJ2-5, with 7 bases that match TRBD1. V shed 7 bases and J 1 base; nucleotides not matched to a gene: 9. The CDR3 is made up of 15 amino acids. As DNA, the CDR3 is TGTGCCAGCACCATACAGGGGATCTTCCAAGAGACCCAGTACTTC. Translation: CASTIQGIFQETQYF.